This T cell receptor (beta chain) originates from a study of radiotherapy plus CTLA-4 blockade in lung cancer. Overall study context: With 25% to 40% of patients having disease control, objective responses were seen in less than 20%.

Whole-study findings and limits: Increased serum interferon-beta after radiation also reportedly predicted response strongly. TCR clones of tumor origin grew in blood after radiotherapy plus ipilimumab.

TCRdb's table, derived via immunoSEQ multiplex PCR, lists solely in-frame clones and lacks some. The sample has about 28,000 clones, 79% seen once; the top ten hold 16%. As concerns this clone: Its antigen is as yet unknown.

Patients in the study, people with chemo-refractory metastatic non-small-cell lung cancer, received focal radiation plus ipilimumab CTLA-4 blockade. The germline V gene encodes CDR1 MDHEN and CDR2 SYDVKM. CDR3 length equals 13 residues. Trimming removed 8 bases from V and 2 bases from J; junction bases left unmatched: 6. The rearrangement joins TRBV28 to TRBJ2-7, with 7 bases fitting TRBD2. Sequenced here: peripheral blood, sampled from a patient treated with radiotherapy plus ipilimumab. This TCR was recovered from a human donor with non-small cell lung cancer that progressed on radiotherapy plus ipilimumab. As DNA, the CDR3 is TGTGCCAGCGGAAGCGGGGCGACCTACGAGCAGTACTTC. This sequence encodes CASGSGATYEQYF.